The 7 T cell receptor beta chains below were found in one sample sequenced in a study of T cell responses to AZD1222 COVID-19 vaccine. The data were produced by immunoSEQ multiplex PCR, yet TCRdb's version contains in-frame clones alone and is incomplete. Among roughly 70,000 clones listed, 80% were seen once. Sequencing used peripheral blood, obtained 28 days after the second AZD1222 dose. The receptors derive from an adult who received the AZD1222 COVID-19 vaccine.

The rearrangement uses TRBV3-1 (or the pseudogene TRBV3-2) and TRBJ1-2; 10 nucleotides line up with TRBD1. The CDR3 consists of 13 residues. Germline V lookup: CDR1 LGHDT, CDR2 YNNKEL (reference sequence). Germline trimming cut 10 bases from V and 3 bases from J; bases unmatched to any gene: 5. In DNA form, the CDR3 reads TGTGCCACCCGACAGGGGGCCGACTATGGCTACACCTTC. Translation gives CATRQGADYGYTF.

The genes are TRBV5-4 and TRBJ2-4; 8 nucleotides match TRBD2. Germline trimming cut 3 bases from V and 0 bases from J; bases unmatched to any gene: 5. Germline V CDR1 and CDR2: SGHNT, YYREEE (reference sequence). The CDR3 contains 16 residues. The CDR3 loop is CASSSGGVLAKNIQYF. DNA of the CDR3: TGTGCCAGCAGCTCGGGAGGGGTACTAGCCAAAAACATTCAGTACTTC.

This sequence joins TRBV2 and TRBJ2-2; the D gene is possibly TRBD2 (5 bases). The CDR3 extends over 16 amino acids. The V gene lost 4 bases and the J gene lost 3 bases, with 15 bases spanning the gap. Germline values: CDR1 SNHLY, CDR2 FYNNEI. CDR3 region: CASSVLRGRDTGELFF. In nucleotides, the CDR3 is TGTGCCAGCAGTGTCCTTCGGGGTCGGGACACCGGGGAGCTGTTTTTT. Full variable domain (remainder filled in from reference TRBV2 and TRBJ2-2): EPEVTQTPSHQVTQMGQEVILRCVPISNHLYFYWYRQILGQKVEFLVSFYNNEISEKSEIFDDQFSVERPDGSNFTLKIRSTKLEDSAMYFCASSVLRGRDTGELFFGEGSRLTVL.

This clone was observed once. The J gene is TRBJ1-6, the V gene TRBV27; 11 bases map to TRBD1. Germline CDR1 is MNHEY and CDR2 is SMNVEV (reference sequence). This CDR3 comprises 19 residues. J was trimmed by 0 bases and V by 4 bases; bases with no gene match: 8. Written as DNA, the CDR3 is TGTGCCAGCAGTTCTGGGACAGGGGGTTTTATCTCCTATAATTCACCCCTCCACTTT. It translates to CASSSGTGGFISYNSPLHF.

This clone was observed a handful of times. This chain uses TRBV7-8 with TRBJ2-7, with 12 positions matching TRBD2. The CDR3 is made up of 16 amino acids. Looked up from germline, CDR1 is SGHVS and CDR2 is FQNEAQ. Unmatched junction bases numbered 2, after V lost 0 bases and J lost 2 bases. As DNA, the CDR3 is TGTGCCAGCAGCTTAGCGCTAGCGGGGGGGACCTACGAGCAGTACTTC. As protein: CASSLALAGGTYEQYF.

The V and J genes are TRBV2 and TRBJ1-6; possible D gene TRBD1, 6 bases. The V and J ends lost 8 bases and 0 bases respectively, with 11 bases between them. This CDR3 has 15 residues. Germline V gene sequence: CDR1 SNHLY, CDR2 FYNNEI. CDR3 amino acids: CASWADSSYNSPLHF. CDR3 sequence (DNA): TGTGCCAGCTGGGCGGACAGCTCCTATAATTCACCCCTCCACTTT.

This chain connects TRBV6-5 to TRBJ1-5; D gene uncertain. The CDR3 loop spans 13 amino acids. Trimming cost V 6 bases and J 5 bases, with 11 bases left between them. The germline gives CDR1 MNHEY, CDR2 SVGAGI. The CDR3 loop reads CASRPSADQPQHF. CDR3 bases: TGTGCCAGCAGACCGTCGGCGGATCAGCCCCAGCATTTT.